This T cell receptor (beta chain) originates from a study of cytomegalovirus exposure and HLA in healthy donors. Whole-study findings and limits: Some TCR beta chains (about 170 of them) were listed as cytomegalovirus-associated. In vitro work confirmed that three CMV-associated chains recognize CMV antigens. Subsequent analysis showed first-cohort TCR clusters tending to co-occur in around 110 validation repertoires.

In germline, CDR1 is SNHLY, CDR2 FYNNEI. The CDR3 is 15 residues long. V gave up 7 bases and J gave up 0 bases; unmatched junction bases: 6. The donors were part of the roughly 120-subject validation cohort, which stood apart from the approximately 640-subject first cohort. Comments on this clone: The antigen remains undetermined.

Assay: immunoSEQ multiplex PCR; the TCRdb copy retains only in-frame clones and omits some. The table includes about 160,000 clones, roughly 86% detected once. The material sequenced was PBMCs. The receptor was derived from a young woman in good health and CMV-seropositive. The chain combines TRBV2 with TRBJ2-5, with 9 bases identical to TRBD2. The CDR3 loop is CASIAGGLHQETQYF. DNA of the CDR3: TGTGCCAGCATTGCGGGAGGGCTCCACCAAGAGACCCAGTACTTC.